This T cell receptor (beta chain) stems from a study of OX40 agonist ivuxolimab in advanced cancers. Whole-study context: The dose-escalation cohort had hepatocellular carcinoma, melanoma, renal cell or head and neck cancer. Three dose-escalation patients had partial responses: one with hepatocellular carcinoma and two with cutaneous melanoma.

This CDR3 contains 15 residues. Trimming took 0 bases from V and 6 from J, leaving 13 bases between them. CDR1 is LGHNA, CDR2 YNFKEQ, per germline. Only in-frame clones appear in the TCRdb table, and some are missing; sequencing was by immunoSEQ multiplex PCR. The sample carries tens of thousands of clones, over 75% recorded once. The sample consisted of CD4+ or CD8+ T cells sorted from blood, taken in a trial of the OX40 agonist ivuxolimab. This sequence joins TRBV4-2 and TRBJ2-3; D possibly corresponds to TRBD2 (6 bases). The receptor was derived from an adult with an advanced solid tumor such as melanoma, head and neck, liver or kidney cancer. CDR3 coding DNA: TGTGCCAGCAGCCAAGATCTAGCGAAGCAGGATACGCAGTATTTT. It specifies CASSQDLAKQDTQYF.